One and the same sample provided the 32 T cell receptor beta chains below, sequenced in a study of blood T cell repertoires in COVID-19. Sequenced by immunoSEQ multiplex PCR; TCRdb stores in-frame clones only, minus some. Among roughly 290,000 clones listed, approximately 86% were seen once. The sample was peripheral blood. The receptors here all came from a woman in her 30s who had recovered from COVID-19.

The rearrangement links TRBV5-6 to TRBJ1-6; 7 bases agree with TRBD1. This CDR3 contains 15 residues. Looked up from germline, CDR1 is SGHDT and CDR2 is YYEEEE. V lost 4 bases and J lost 10; bases outside the gene matches: 11. CDR3: CASSVGTDWRSPLHF. The CDR3, as DNA: TGTGCCAGCAGCGTAGGGACAGATTGGAGATCACCCCTCCACTTT.

The chain carries TRBV11-2 and TRBJ2-7; 10 bases are shared with TRBD2. After removal of 6 bases from V and 2 bases from J, the junction contained 4 bases not matched to a gene. In germline, CDR1 is SGHAT, CDR2 FQNNGV. The CDR3 consists of 14 residues. The CDR3 DNA follows: TGTGCCAGCAGTCCAACTAGCGGGGCCTACGAGCAGTACTTC. It is translated as CASSPTSGAYEQYF.

The CDR3 reads CASIILRTGGLTDTQYF. Written as DNA, the CDR3 is TGTGCCAGCATAATCCTACGGACAGGGGGTCTCACAGATACGCAGTATTTT. The chain recombines TRBV2 with TRBJ2-3, with 10 bases identical to TRBD1. CDR1 is SNHLY, CDR2 FYNNEI, per germline. The CDR3 extends over 17 amino acids. V dropped 7 bases and J dropped 2; count of bases not matched to a gene: 12.

V and J are TRBV4-1 and TRBJ2-2; 9 bases align to TRBD2. This CDR3 contains 16 residues. Germline V gene data show CDR1 as MGHRA and CDR2 as YSYEKL. The trim removed 4 bases at V and 6 bases at J, leaving 9 bases unmatched. The CDR3 reads CASSPFGTSYAGELFF. The CDR3 DNA follows: TGCGCCAGCAGCCCTTTCGGGACTAGCTACGCCGGGGAGCTGTTTTTT.

The V call is TRBV19, the J call TRBJ1-5; D call uncertain. V dropped 9 bases and J dropped 3 bases, with 15 bases sitting between them. Looked up from germline, CDR1 is LNHDA and CDR2 is SQIVND (reference sequence). The CDR3 consists of 14 residues. The CDR3 reads CASKTREFNQPQHF. CDR3 sequence (DNA): TGTGCCAGCAAAACGAGAGAATTCAATCAGCCCCAGCATTTT.

The genes are TRBV24-1 and TRBJ1-1; TRBD1 matches 8 bases. The CDR3 sequence is 12 residues long. Germline V gene lookup returns CDR1 KGHDR and CDR2 SFDVKD. V trimming: 6 bases; J trimming: 11 bases; junction bases outside the gene matches: 7. This CDR3 is CATSPSQGDAFF. The CDR3 DNA sequence: TGTGCCACCAGTCCATCACAGGGGGACGCTTTCTTT.

The V call is TRBV5-1, the J call TRBJ1-1, with 7 bases that match TRBD1. This CDR3 spans 14 amino acids. Germline loops: CDR1 SGHRS, CDR2 YFSETQ. With V trimmed by 0 bases and J by 6 bases, 5 bases remained unmatched. CDR3 residues: CASSLGAGGPEAFF. CDR3 nucleotide sequence: TGCGCCAGCAGCTTGGGGGCAGGGGGTCCTGAAGCTTTCTTT.

The DNA for the CDR3 is TGTGCCAGCAGGTTAAGGAGGAGAGAGACCCAGTACTTC. Residues: CASRLRRRETQYF. V gene TRBV6-5 combines with J gene TRBJ2-5; a possible D gene is TRBD2 (5 bases). Trimming cost V 6 bases and J 4 bases, with 12 bases left between them. Germline lookup yields CDR1 MNHEY and CDR2 SVGAGI. The CDR3 totals 13 residues.

The V call is TRBV4-1, the J call TRBJ2-7; D not certain. Germline lookup yields CDR1 MGHRA and CDR2 YSYEKL. The CDR3 has 16 residues. The germline V and J ends were trimmed by 0 bases and 0 bases, with 12 bases remaining between them. CDR3 coding DNA: TGCGCCAGCAGCCAAGATCTGAGCGCCTTCTCCTACGAGCAGTACTTC. Translation gives CASSQDLSAFSYEQYF.

The chain joins TRBV7-2 to TRBJ1-1; the D gene is possibly TRBD1 (5 bases). CDR1 SGHTA and CDR2 FQGNSA come from the germline V gene. The germline V and J ends were trimmed by 1 base and 2 bases, with 11 bases remaining between them. There are 15 residues in the CDR3. CDR3 nucleotides: TGTGCCAGCAGCTTAGTATTCGGGGGAAACACTGAAGCTTTCTTT. Amino acids: CASSLVFGGNTEAFF.

V is TRBV4-2 and J is TRBJ2-7; no clear D. Germline loops: CDR1 LGHNA, CDR2 YNFKEQ. The length of the CDR3 is 13 residues. Deletions cut 4 bases from V and 2 bases from J, with 9 bases between. For the CDR3, the DNA is TGTGCCAGCAGCCTATACATCACCTACGAGCAGTACTTC. Protein: CASSLYITYEQYF.

This chain connects TRBV5-4 to TRBJ2-7; a possible D gene is TRBD2 (6 bases). This CDR3 has 12 residues. CDR1 is SGHNT and CDR2 is YYREEE in the germline V gene (reference sequence). V lost 4 bases and J 6 bases, leaving 11 bases between the germline ends. The CDR3 DNA reads as TGTGCCAGCAGCGAGACGGGAGCCGAGCAGTACTTC. This encodes CASSETGAEQYF.

V usage is TRBV10-3 and J usage is TRBJ2-3; perhaps TRBD2 as D (6 bases). This CDR3 has 13 residues. The germline V and J ends were trimmed by 6 bases and 7 bases, with 14 bases remaining between them. The germline CDR1 and CDR2 sequences are ENHRY and SYGVKD. The DNA for the CDR3 is TGTGCCATCAGGGGGGAGGATCCTTATACGCAGTATTTT. Protein: CAIRGEDPYTQYF.

The chain carries TRBV4-1 and TRBJ1-1; 10 bases agree with TRBD1. The CDR3 covers 18 residues. Germline V lookup: CDR1 MGHRA, CDR2 YSYEKL. Trimming cost V 3 bases and J 1 base; bases outside gene matches: 11. The CDR3 DNA sequence: TGCGCCAGCAGCCATAGGCGAGGACAGGGGGTCCGGAACACTGAAGCTTTCTTT. It codes for CASSHRRGQGVRNTEAFF.

As DNA, the CDR3 is TGTGCCAGCAGCGCCCGCGCGGGGGGCGAGGGCTACACCTTC. The encoded protein is CASSARAGGEGYTF. This chain uses TRBV13 with TRBJ1-2; D possibly corresponds to TRBD1 (6 bases). CDR3 size: 14 residues. The germline V gene encodes CDR1 PRHDT and CDR2 FYEKMQ (reference sequence). V lost 5 bases and J 8 bases, leaving 18 bases between the germline ends.

The chain links TRBV2 to TRBJ1-4, with TRBD1 identical over 9 bases. Germline assignment: CDR1 SNHLY and CDR2 FYNNEI. The junction had 1 base not matched to a gene; V was cut back by 3 bases and J by 5 bases. CDR3 length equals 14 residues. This CDR3 is CASSETGGNEKLFF. CDR3 nucleotides: TGTGCCAGCAGTGAGACAGGGGGGAATGAAAAACTGTTTTTT.

V and J are TRBV6-1 and TRBJ1-5; a weak D match, TRBD1 (5 bases). This CDR3 region has 14 residues. V was trimmed by 2 bases and J by 6 bases, leaving 11 bases between them. CDR1 is MNHNS, CDR2 SASEGT, per germline. The CDR3 loop is CASSESAGGQPQHF. The DNA of the CDR3 is TGTGCCAGCAGTGAAAGCGCGGGGGGTCAGCCCCAGCATTTT.

The sample holds one count of this clone. The rearrangement joins TRBV7-9 to TRBJ2-7, with a possible D match to TRBD1 (5 bases). The CDR3 is 13 amino acids. Trimming stripped 3 bases from V and 3 bases from J, with 9 bases between. Looked up from germline, CDR1 is SEHNR and CDR2 is FQNEAQ (reference sequence). The DNA of the CDR3 is TGTGCCAGCAGCTTGATTAGGGGCTACGAGCAGTACTTC. This encodes CASSLIRGYEQYF.

This sequence joins TRBV18 and TRBJ2-1; perhaps TRBD1 as D (5 bases). Trimming shortened V by 1 base and J by 2 bases, and 9 bases separated the two germline ends. From germline, CDR1 is KGHSH and CDR2 LQKENI. The CDR3 contains 15 residues. The CDR3 DNA reads TGTGCCAGCTCACCACTTCAGGGAACCTACAATGAGCAGTTCTTC. This codes for CASSPLQGTYNEQFF.

This clone was observed a few times. This sequence joins TRBV7-2 and TRBJ2-7; 9 bases align to TRBD2. The CDR3 contains 15 residues. Germline trimming cut 1 base from V and 4 bases from J; bases unmatched to any gene: 5. Germline V gives CDR1 SGHTA, CDR2 FQGNSA. This CDR3 reads CASSLGASGTYEQYF. The CDR3 DNA reads TGTGCCAGCAGCTTAGGTGCTAGCGGGACGTACGAGCAGTACTTC.

This sequence joins TRBV4-1 and TRBJ2-3; TRBD1 matches at 7 bases. Germline lookup yields CDR1 MGHRA and CDR2 YSYEKL. The trim removed 1 base at V and 5 bases at J, leaving 12 bases unmatched. This CDR3 is 17 amino acids long. The CDR3 loop reads CASSQGPQGPRGDTQYF. CDR3 DNA: TGCGCCAGCAGCCAAGGTCCACAGGGGCCTCGGGGAGATACGCAGTATTTT.

The rearrangement uses TRBV2 and TRBJ2-1; 7 bases agree with TRBD2. This CDR3 is built from 15 residues. V trimming: 7 bases; J trimming: 4 bases; junction bases outside the gene matches: 10. Germline values: CDR1 SNHLY, CDR2 FYNNEI. This CDR3 reads CASNGASGEYNEQFF. The CDR3 nucleotides are TGTGCCAGCAATGGGGCTAGCGGAGAATACAATGAGCAGTTCTTC.

The J gene is TRBJ2-2, the V gene TRBV5-1; D may be TRBD1 (5 bases). The CDR3 totals 14 residues. Germline V CDR1 and CDR2: SGHRS, YFSETQ. Trimming pared 1 base from V and 6 bases from J, leaving 10 bases between. CDR3 region: CASSLQGRAGELFF. CDR3 in DNA: TGCGCCAGCAGCTTGCAGGGCAGAGCCGGGGAGCTGTTTTTT.

The chain has TRBV7-3 and TRBJ2-1, with TRBD1 matching over 7 bases. CDR3 length equals 16 residues. Germline lookup yields CDR1 SGHTA and CDR2 FQGTGA. J gave up 8 bases and V 5 bases, and 15 bases lay outside the gene matches. The CDR3 here is CASSPTIGRGGDEQFF. CDR3 sequence (DNA): TGTGCCAGCAGCCCGACTATAGGGAGAGGGGGCGATGAGCAGTTCTTC. The whole variable domain, filled in from reference TRBV7-3 and TRBJ2-1, reads GAGVSQTPSNKVTEKGKYVELRCDPISGHTALYWYRQSLGQGPEFLIYFQGTGAADDSGLPNDRFFAVRPEGSVSTLKIQRTERGDSAVYLCASSPTIGRGGDEQFFGPGTRLTVL.

This clone was recorded once. This rearrangement joins TRBV9 to TRBJ1-4; 9 nucleotides match TRBD1. V shed 4 bases, J shed 5 bases, and the junction held 6 bases outside the gene matches. This CDR3 comprises 15 residues. Germline V CDR1 and CDR2: SGDLS, YYNGEE. CDR3 sequence (DNA): TGTGCCAGCAGCTCCGGCGACAGGGGGAATGAAAAACTGTTTTTT. Its translation: CASSSGDRGNEKLFF.

CDR3 sequence reads: CASSALGGDRTLGVNTEAFF. In DNA, the CDR3 is TGTGCCAGCAGCGCCCTTGGGGGGGACCGGACCCTCGGGGTGAACACTGAAGCTTTCTTT. V usage is TRBV6-4 and J usage is TRBJ1-1; perhaps TRBD1 as D (5 bases). Germline V gene data show CDR1 as MRHNA and CDR2 as SNTAGT. CDR3 size: 20 residues. The germline V and J ends were trimmed by 6 bases and 0 bases, with 29 bases remaining between them.

The chain combines TRBV19 with TRBJ1-2, with D unresolved. Germline V lookup: CDR1 LNHDA, CDR2 SQIVND (reference sequence). Trimming pared 4 bases from V and 4 bases from J, leaving 16 bases between. CDR3 length: 15 amino acids. DNA of the CDR3: TGTGCCAGTAGTACGACATGGCCCGAACCCTATGGCTACACCTTC. Protein: CASSTTWPEPYGYTF.

The V call is TRBV2, the J call TRBJ1-6, with D unresolved. Trimming pared 8 bases from V and 0 bases from J, leaving 8 bases between. This CDR3 has 14 residues. From germline, CDR1 is SNHLY and CDR2 FYNNEI. CDR3 in DNA: TGTGCCAGCGGACGGGACTCCTATAATTCACCCCTCCACTTT. Translated: CASGRDSYNSPLHF.

V usage is TRBV11-2 and J usage is TRBJ2-1; 9 bases line up with TRBD2. There are 14 residues in the CDR3. CDR1 and CDR2 (germline): SGHAT, FQNNGV. V shed 8 bases, J shed 6 bases, and the junction held 8 bases outside the gene matches. CDR3 sequence: CASRRLREGNEQFF. CDR3 DNA sequence: TGTGCCAGCCGAAGGTTGCGGGAGGGCAATGAGCAGTTCTTC.

The chain recombines TRBV6-1 with TRBJ1-2; 7 nucleotides match TRBD1. Germline trimming cut 1 base from V and 3 bases from J; bases unmatched to any gene: 5. Germline V lookup: CDR1 MNHNS, CDR2 SASEGT. This CDR3 region has 15 residues. CDR3 in amino acids: CASSEGGGGYYGYTF. CDR3 sequence (DNA): TGTGCCAGCAGTGAAGGAGGGGGCGGATACTATGGCTACACCTTC.

V is TRBV24-1 and J is TRBJ2-3; no definite D call. V lost 5 bases, J lost 6 bases, and 23 bases lay in between. Per the germline V gene, CDR1 is KGHDR and CDR2 is SFDVKD. The CDR3 is made up of 17 amino acids. The CDR3 is CATSVNTRRSGSDTQYF. The CDR3 DNA is TGTGCCACCAGTGTCAACACAAGGAGATCCGGCAGTGATACGCAGTATTTT.

This clone was found once. The CDR3, as DNA: TGTGCCAGCAGCCCCGACAGGGCGAACTACAATGAGCAGTTCTTC. Amino acid sequence: CASSPDRANYNEQFF. The V gene is TRBV5-4, the J gene TRBJ2-1; 7 nucleotides match TRBD1. Germline trimming cut 4 bases from V and 3 bases from J; bases unmatched to any gene: 7. The CDR3 totals 15 residues. Germline CDR1 is SGHNT and CDR2 is YYREEE (reference sequence).